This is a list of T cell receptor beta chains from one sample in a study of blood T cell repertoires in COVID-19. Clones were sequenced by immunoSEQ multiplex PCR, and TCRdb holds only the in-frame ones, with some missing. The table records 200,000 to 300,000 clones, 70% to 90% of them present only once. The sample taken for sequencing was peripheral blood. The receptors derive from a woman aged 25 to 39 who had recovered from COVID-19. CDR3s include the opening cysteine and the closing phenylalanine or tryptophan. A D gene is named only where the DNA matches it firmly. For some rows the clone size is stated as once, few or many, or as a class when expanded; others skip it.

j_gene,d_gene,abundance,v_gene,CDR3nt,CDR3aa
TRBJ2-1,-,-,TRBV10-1,TGCGCCAGCAGTGAAGTGGGTCGAGGGTACAGTGAGCAGTTCTTC,CASSEVGRGYSEQFF
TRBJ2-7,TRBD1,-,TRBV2,TGTGCCAGCAGTAGGGACAGGGGGGACGAGCAGTACTTC,CASSRDRGDEQYF
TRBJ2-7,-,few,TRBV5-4,TGTGCCAGCAGCAGTAATACCAGGGATAGGGAGCAGTACTTC,CASSSNTRDREQYF
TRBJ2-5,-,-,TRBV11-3,TGTGCCAGCAGCAACTACCAAGAAGAGACCCAGTACTTC,CASSNYQEETQYF
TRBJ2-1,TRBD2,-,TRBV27,TGTGCCAGCAGTATGACTAGCGGGGGTTATGGGGAGCAGTTCTTC,CASSMTSGGYGEQFF
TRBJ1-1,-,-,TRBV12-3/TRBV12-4,TGTGCCAGCAGTCGAGGGACTGAAGCTTTCTTT,CASSRGTEAFF
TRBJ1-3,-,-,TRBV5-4,TGTGCCAGCAGCCACCTACCGCCATCTGGAAACACCATATATTTT,CASSHLPPSGNTIYF
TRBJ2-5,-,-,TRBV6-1,TGTGCCAGCAGTGAACTCGGGAGGACCCAGTACTTC,CASSELGRTQYF
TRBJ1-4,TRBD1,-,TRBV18,TGTGCCAGCTCACCACTCGGACAGGGCTGGCCTAATGAAAAACTGTTTTTT,CASSPLGQGWPNEKLFF
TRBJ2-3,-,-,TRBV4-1,TGCGCCAGCAGTTACTCCAGGGTTTACACAGATACGCAGTATTTT,CASSYSRVYTDTQYF
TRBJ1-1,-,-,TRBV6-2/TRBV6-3,TGTGCCAGCAGTTACGGGAGCACTGAAGCTTTCTTT,CASSYGSTEAFF
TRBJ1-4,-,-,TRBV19,TGTGCCAGTAGAGAGAGGAATGAAAAACTGTTTTTT,CASRERNEKLFF
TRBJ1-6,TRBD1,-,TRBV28,TGTGCCAGCACACAGGGGGCCAAATCACCCCTCCACTTT,CASTQGAKSPLHF
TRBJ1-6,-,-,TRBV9,TGTGCCAGCAGTGAAGCCTCCTATAATTCACCCCTCCACTTT,CASSEASYNSPLHF
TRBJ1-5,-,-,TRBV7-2,TGTGCCAGCAGCTTAAGCGTGGATCAGCCCCAGCATTTT,CASSLSVDQPQHF
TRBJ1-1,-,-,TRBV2,TGTGCCAGCAGTGAGCAGGGGCATGGCACTGAAGCTTTCTTT,CASSEQGHGTEAFF
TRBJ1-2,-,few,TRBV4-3,TGCGCCAGCAGCCAAGAAGATGGACTCTATGGCTACACCTTC,CASSQEDGLYGYTF
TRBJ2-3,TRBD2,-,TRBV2,TGTGCCAGCCTAGCGGGGGGCACAGATACGCAGTATTTT,CASLAGGTDTQYF
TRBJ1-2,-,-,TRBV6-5,TGTGCCAGCAACGCAGGGGTGATCGGCTATGGCTACACCTTC,CASNAGVIGYGYTF
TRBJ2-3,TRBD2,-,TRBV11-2,TGTGCCAGCAGCCAACTAATCTGGTCGCGGGGGGGGAAGGCAGATACGCAGTATTTT,CASSQLIWSRGGKADTQYF
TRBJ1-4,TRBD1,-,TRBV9,TGTGCCAGCAGCCTCAAAATAAGAGAGACAGGGACGGAAAAACTGTTTTTT,CASSLKIRETGTEKLFF
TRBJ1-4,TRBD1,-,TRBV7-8,TGTGCCAGCAGCCCCTGGACAGGCGCAGATGAAAAACTGTTTTTT,CASSPWTGADEKLFF
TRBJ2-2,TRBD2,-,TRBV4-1,TGCGCCAGCAGCCAAGTTCTGACTAGCGGGAGAGCGAACACCGGGGAGCTGTTTTTT,CASSQVLTSGRANTGELFF
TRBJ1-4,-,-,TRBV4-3,TGCGCCAGCAGCCAAGGCACCTTATGGCTCGCCGAAAAACTGTTTTTT,CASSQGTLWLAEKLFF
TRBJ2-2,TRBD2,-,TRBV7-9,TGTGCCAGCAGCTTAGGGGCTAGCGGGGACACCGGGGAGCTGTTTTTT,CASSLGASGDTGELFF
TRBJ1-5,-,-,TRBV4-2,TGTGCCAGCAGCCATGGGGGCGTGGAGAGCAATCAGCCCCAGCATTTT,CASSHGGVESNQPQHF
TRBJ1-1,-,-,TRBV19,TGTGCCAGTAGTACGACAGGCTTCGAAGCTTTCTTT,CASSTTGFEAFF
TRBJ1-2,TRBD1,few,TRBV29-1,TGCAGCGTTGAAGAGGGGGGACAGGGGAATGGCTACACCTTC,CSVEEGGQGNGYTF